The following is a TCR beta chain sequence with its context. Its antigen is still unknown. Per the germline V gene, CDR1 is SGHTA and CDR2 is FQGNSA. V shed 0 bases, J shed 3 bases, and the junction held 10 bases outside the gene matches. The CDR3 totals 17 residues. This specimen comes from a study of beta chain features in type 1 diabetes. The isolated RNA, all of it, was reverse transcribed, so expressed TCRB transcripts were what got sequenced. Clones were read by immunoSEQ multiplex PCR, and TCRdb kept only the in-frame ones, dropping some. The sample yields 620,000 or so clones, about 14% seen once. One heparinised draw, averaging around 120 mL, was taken per donor. Via the markers CD45RO/CCR7/CD25/CD127/CD95/CD27, stem cell-like memory, regulatory, central memory and naive CD4+ cells were sorted. Study-wide points: The similarity of naive, central memory and Treg TCRB repertoires appeared greater among patients than among healthy donors. For patients and controls alike, PCR might favor shorter templates to the same degree.

The V and J genes are TRBV7-2 and TRBJ2-7; 8 bases fit TRBD2. The sequenced sample was naive CD4+ T cells from blood. The receptor was derived from a man aged 18-30 years in good health. The CDR3 sequence is CASSLAVAGLGLYEQYF. CDR3 DNA sequence: TGTGCCAGCAGCTTAGCAGTAGCGGGACTAGGACTCTACGAGCAGTACTTC. Filled out from reference TRBV7-2 and TRBJ2-7, the complete variable domain reads GAGVSQSPSNKVTEKGKDVELRCDPISGHTALYWYRQSLGQGLEFLIYFQGNSAPDKSGLPSDRFSAERTGGSVSTLTIQRTQQEDSAVYLCASSLAVAGLGLYEQYFGPGTRLTVT.